A selection of T cell receptor beta chains follows, all from one sample in a study of blood T cell repertoires in COVID-19. The data were produced by immunoSEQ multiplex PCR, yet TCRdb's version contains in-frame clones alone and is incomplete. The repertoire has hundreds of thousands of clones, about 89% of them found once; the top ten carry under 2%. The sequenced material came from peripheral blood. Every receptor here comes from a woman aged 55-75 years who had recovered from COVID-19. CDR3s include the opening cysteine and the closing phenylalanine or tryptophan. D genes are given only for firm matches.

j_call v_call d_call cdr3_aa cdr3_nt
TRBJ1-5 TRBV18 TRBD1 CASSPRGQAQPQHF TGTGCCAGCTCACCACGCGGACAGGCTCAGCCCCAGCATTTT
TRBJ1-1 TRBV7-3 TRBD1 CASSLYTGELTEAFF TGTGCCAGCAGCCTATATACAGGGGAGCTCACTGAAGCTTTCTTT
TRBJ2-7 TRBV27 TRBD2 CASRQLLAGALYEQYF TGTGCCAGCCGCCAATTACTAGCGGGGGCATTATACGAGCAGTACTTC
TRBJ2-1 TRBV14 TRBD1 CASSHVRQGKNEQFF TGTGCCAGCAGCCACGTCAGACAGGGGAAGAATGAGCAGTTCTTC
TRBJ1-1 TRBV27 TRBD1 CASSPIRGQRNTEAFF TGTGCCAGCAGTCCCATAAGGGGACAGAGGAACACTGAAGCTTTCTTT
TRBJ2-7 TRBV3-1/TRBV3-2 TRBD1 CASSQEWDSLYEQYF TGTGCCAGCAGCCAAGAATGGGACAGCCTCTACGAGCAGTACTTC
TRBJ2-7 TRBV11-2 TRBD1 CASSPWDSWAYF TGTGCCAGCAGCCCGTGGGACAGCTGGGCGTACTTC
TRBJ2-1 TRBV11-2 TRBD1 CASSLGQGTGEQFF TGTGCCAGCAGCTTGGGACAGGGGACCGGTGAGCAGTTCTTC
TRBJ2-1 TRBV4-3 NA CASSQRTDYNEQFF TGCGCCAGCAGCCAAAGGACAGACTACAATGAGCAGTTCTTC
TRBJ2-1 TRBV9 TRBD2 CASSATLAGGYNEQFF TGTGCCAGCAGCGCGACTCTAGCGGGGGGCTACAATGAGCAGTTCTTC
TRBJ2-3 TRBV20-1 TRBD2 CSASGTSDSTDTQYF TGCAGTGCTAGTGGTACTAGCGACAGCACAGATACGCAGTATTTT
TRBJ1-2 TRBV15 NA CATRRTDSYGYTF TGTGCCACCAGACGGACAGATTCCTATGGCTACACCTTC
TRBJ2-1 TRBV6-4 NA CASSDGSGAYNEQFF TGTGCCAGCAGTGACGGTAGCGGAGCCTACAATGAGCAGTTCTTC
TRBJ2-1 TRBV18 NA CASSPFTGTYRLNEQFF TGTGCCAGCTCACCATTCACAGGTACCTACCGTCTGAATGAGCAGTTCTTC
TRBJ2-5 TRBV27 NA CASSWYSGETQYF TGTGCCAGCAGTTGGTACTCCGGGGAGACCCAGTACTTC
TRBJ1-2 TRBV28 NA CASSSREVLSRGYTF TGTGCCAGCAGTTCCCGCGAGGTTCTGTCTCGTGGCTACACCTTC
TRBJ2-5 TRBV5-1 TRBD2 CASSLGLAGGQETQYF TGCGCCAGCAGCTTAGGACTAGCGGGGGGCCAAGAGACCCAGTACTTC
TRBJ2-5 TRBV29-1 NA CSVETGETQYF TGCAGCGTTGAAACAGGTGAAACCCAGTACTTC
TRBJ2-4 TRBV20-1 NA CSARELVASKNIQYF TGCAGTGCTCGTGAACTAGTCGCATCTAAAAACATTCAGTACTTC
TRBJ1-5 TRBV9 TRBD1 CASSVGTGGQPQHF TGTGCCAGCAGCGTAGGGACAGGCGGACAGCCCCAGCATTTT
TRBJ2-2 TRBV28 TRBD2 CASGRGNTGELFF TGTGCCAGCGGGAGGGGCAACACCGGGGAGCTGTTTTTT
TRBJ1-1 TRBV19 TRBD1 CASNPGGTGGMFTEAFF TGTGCCAGTAATCCTGGGGGGACAGGGGGTATGTTCACTGAAGCTTTCTTT